These T cell receptor beta chains were read from a single sample in a study of shared clonotypes between healthy human individuals. Clones were sequenced by immunoSEQ multiplex PCR, and TCRdb holds only the in-frame ones, with some missing. This sample has some 2 million clones, with 95% found just once. Sequenced: naive CD4+ T cells sorted from blood. The origin of the receptors is a man aged 18 to 35 in good health. CDR3s include the opening cysteine and the closing phenylalanine or tryptophan. Fields, in order: D gene, clone size, J gene, V gene, CDR3 protein, CDR3 DNA. A D gene is named only where the DNA matches it firmly. A clone size is listed for some rows: how often the clone was seen (once, few, many), or a class if it is expanded.

. . TRBJ1-2 TRBV5-4 CASSLDRNYGYTF TGTGCCAGCAGCTTGGACAGGAATTATGGCTACACCTTC
. . TRBJ2-2 TRBV27 CAPLGYTGELFF TGTGCCCCCCTCGGGTACACCGGGGAGCTGTTTTTT
. . TRBJ2-7 TRBV19 CASTDGTYEQYF TGTGCCAGTACCGACGGAACTTACGAGCAGTACTTC
TRBD1 . TRBJ2-7 TRBV5-6 CASSLAPGQNYEQYF TGTGCCAGCAGCCTGGCACCGGGACAGAACTACGAGCAGTACTTC
. . TRBJ2-7 TRBV7-2 CASSQRGERQYF TGTGCCAGCAGCCAGAGGGGAGAGCGGCAGTACTTC
TRBD2 . TRBJ2-3 TRBV10-3 CAISPTSGTTDTQYF TGTGCCATCAGTCCGACTAGCGGGACAACAGATACGCAGTATTTT
. once TRBJ1-2 TRBV29-1 CSVDDTAFSYGYTF TGCAGCGTTGATGACACAGCCTTTTCCTATGGCTACACCTTC
TRBD1 . TRBJ2-7 TRBV9 CASSSSTGGLEQYF TGTGCCAGCAGCTCCTCGACAGGGGGGCTTGAGCAGTACTTC
. . TRBJ2-2 TRBV7-2 CASSPGGAQGVTGELFF TGTGCCAGCAGCCCGGGGGGCGCACAGGGGGTCACCGGGGAGCTGTTTTTT
. . TRBJ1-1 TRBV27 CASGRVSGNTEAFF TGTGCCAGCGGAAGAGTTAGCGGCAACACTGAAGCTTTCTTT